This TCR beta chain was recorded in a study of T cell responses to AZD1222 COVID-19 vaccine. General study results and limits: There were mostly white British donors and more females than males, and clonal diversity was possibly underestimated.

A remark on this clone: What it binds is not known.

CDR3 length: 13 residues. The germline V and J ends were trimmed by 6 bases and 4 bases, with 12 bases remaining between them. CDR1 and CDR2 from the germline V gene are ENHRY and SYGVKD. Method: immunoSEQ multiplex PCR; TCRdb's copy keeps in-frame clones and lacks some. This table has 120,000 or so clones, roughly 89% appearing once. Specimen: peripheral blood, collected on day 0 of AZD1222 vaccination. V is TRBV10-3 and J is TRBJ1-2; D is possibly TRBD1 (5 bases). The receptor was isolated from an adult in good health. The CDR3 here is CAIRGDGSYGYTF. In DNA, the CDR3 is TGTGCCATCAGGGGGGACGGGAGCTATGGCTACACCTTC.